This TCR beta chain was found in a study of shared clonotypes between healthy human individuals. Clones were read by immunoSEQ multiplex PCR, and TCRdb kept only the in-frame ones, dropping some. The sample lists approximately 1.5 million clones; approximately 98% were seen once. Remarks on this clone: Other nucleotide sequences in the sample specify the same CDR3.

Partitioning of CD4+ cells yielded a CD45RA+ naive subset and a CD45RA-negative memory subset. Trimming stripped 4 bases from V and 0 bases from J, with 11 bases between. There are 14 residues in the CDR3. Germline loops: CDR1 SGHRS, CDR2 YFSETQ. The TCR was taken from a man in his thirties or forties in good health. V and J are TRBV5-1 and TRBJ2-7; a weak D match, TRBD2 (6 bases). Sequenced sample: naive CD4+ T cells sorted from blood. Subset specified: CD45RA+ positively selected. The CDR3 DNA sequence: TGCGCCAGCAGCATTAGCGGTAGCTCCTACGAGCAGTACTTC. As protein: CASSISGSSYEQYF.